Sequencing of this T cell receptor (beta chain) was carried out in a study of human T cells and chemical hapten exposure. Stated time point: patch test 3, about 24 weeks after DPC sensitization. Treatment here: therapeutic diphenylcyclopropenone sensitization with weekly scalp DPC. Each CDR3 protein is one row after TCRdb ran MiXCR on the RACE reads. The sample lists over 75,000 distinct CDR3 sequences; roughly 10% were seen once. This clonotype turned up a few times. Trimming took 4 bases from V and 4 from J, leaving 13 bases between them. This CDR3 contains 14 residues. Germline V lookup: CDR1 LGHDT, CDR2 YNNKEL (reference sequence).

This receptor was obtained from a woman aged 25 to 45 with alopecia areata. Some clones in this sample may be carry-over from other donors' samples. The chain recombines TRBV3-1 with TRBJ1-1; D is undetermined. Here the sequenced sample was whole blood, taken in connection with sensitization to the hapten diphenylcyclopropenone (DPC). The CDR3 DNA follows: TGTGCCAGCAGCCCCCGGGAGAGGGCCACTGAAGCTTTCTTT. This translates into CASSPRERATEAFF.